This T cell receptor (beta chain) was identified during a study of T cells in tuberculosis. Time point in this sample: new active TB diagnosis, blood taken before or within 7 days of starting treatment. TCRdb keeps only in-frame clones here, not all; method: immunoSEQ multiplex PCR. This table holds about 49,000 clones, about 96% found once. This clonotype was sampled from an adult with tuberculosis. Source: PBMCs, taken at tuberculosis diagnosis.

The CDR3 region is CASSPDRGCGQPQHF. Written as DNA, the CDR3 is TGTGCCAGCAGCCCGGACAGGGGATGTGGACAGCCCCAGCATTTT. The rearrangement joins TRBV12-1 to TRBJ1-5; the DNA was not used to check the table's D call, TRBD1. TRBV12-1 is an annotated pseudogene. The CDR3 consists of 15 residues.